Sequencing of this TCR beta chain was carried out in a study of patients and donors after allogeneic stem cell transplantation. The CDR3 is made up of 13 amino acids. Germline lookup yields CDR1 SGHTA and CDR2 FQGNSA. Trimming at V came to 3 bases and at J to 8 bases, leaving 5 bases not matched to a gene. Via MiXCR, TCRdb re-called the RT-PCR reads, giving one row per CDR3 protein. The data contain about 960,000 distinct CDR3 sequences, about 20% of them singletons. What was sequenced was blood, either unsorted or a sorted T cell fraction (not recorded which). This chain links TRBV7-2 with TRBJ1-2; 8 nucleotides line up with TRBD1. The TCR was taken from a human donor who was either an allogeneic HSCT recipient or a stem cell or donor lymphocyte infusion donor (not recorded which). It is not recorded whose cells these are; they may come from a transplant donor. The CDR3: CASSLEQGVGYTF. Written as DNA, the CDR3 is TGTGCCAGCAGCTTGGAACAGGGGGTAGGCTACACCTTC.